Listed below are T cell receptor beta chains from one sample, sequenced in a study of PD-L1 blockade in urothelial cancer. Some clones are missing from TCRdb's copy, which holds only in-frame ones; the method was immunoSEQ multiplex PCR. The repertoire consists of approximately 100,000 clones, with around 85% occurring once and the leading ten covering roughly 2.2%. The specimen was PBMCs, collected around atezolizumab (anti-PD-L1) treatment. Receptor source: a man aged 50 to 60 with urothelial cancer. Each CDR3 is given with its conserved first and last residue. The D gene is left open where the match is weak. The size of a clone is reported for some rows only, either as once, few or many, or as a class for expanded clones.

many,TRBJ2-7,TRBV29-1,TRBD1,TGCAGCGTTGGGGGACAGGGGTACGAGCAGTACTTC,CSVGGQGYEQYF
NA,TRBJ2-1,TRBV7-2,NA,TGTGCCAGCAGCTTAGGTGGCGGTGAGCAGTTCTTC,CASSLGGGEQFF
NA,TRBJ1-5,TRBV28,TRBD1,TGTGCCAGCAGACCTCCGGGACAGGGCAATCAGCCCCAGCATTTT,CASRPPGQGNQPQHF
NA,TRBJ2-5,TRBV5-6,NA,TGTGCCAGCAGCTTACTCCTTAAAGAGACCCAGTACTTC,CASSLLLKETQYF
once,TRBJ2-3,TRBV6-8,TRBD2,TGTGCCAGCAGTTGGGGCTCTAGCGGGAGGGTAGATACGCAGTATTTT,CASSWGSSGRVDTQYF
NA,TRBJ2-5,TRBV11-1,NA,TGTGCCAGCAGCTTAGCGGGCTATGAGACCCAGTACTTC,CASSLAGYETQYF
NA,TRBJ2-5,TRBV7-9,NA,TGTGCCAGCAGCCACACGGGGGGCCGGGAGACCCAGTACTTC,CASSHTGGRETQYF
NA,TRBJ1-3,TRBV9,TRBD1,TGTGCCAGCAGCGAGGGACAGGGAGGGAACACCATATATTTT,CASSEGQGGNTIYF
NA,TRBJ2-1,TRBV7-2,TRBD1,TGTGCCAGCAGCCCAGACAGGGTGCGGGCCAATGAGCAGTTCTTC,CASSPDRVRANEQFF
NA,TRBJ1-2,TRBV4-2,NA,TGTGCCAGCAGCCAAGAAAAGAGGAGCGGTGCGGGAGGCTACACCTTC,CASSQEKRSGAGGYTF
NA,TRBJ2-1,TRBV19,TRBD2,TGTGCCAGTAGCCAGGACAGGGGACTAGCGGGATTATCCTACAATGAGCAGTTCTTC,CASSQDRGLAGLSYNEQFF
NA,TRBJ2-7,TRBV25-1,NA,TGTGCCAGCAGTGAAAGCCCCACTCCTGAGGGGCAGTACTTC,CASSESPTPEGQYF
NA,TRBJ2-1,TRBV9,TRBD2,TGTGCCAGCAGCGTAGCTGGACTAGCGGTCAATGAGCAGTTCTTC,CASSVAGLAVNEQFF
NA,TRBJ2-7,TRBV5-1,NA,TGCGCCAGCAGTTACCAGGGCTACGAGCAGTACTTC,CASSYQGYEQYF
NA,TRBJ2-7,TRBV27,NA,TGTGCCAGCAGTAGTCTGAGGGCCACGAACGAGCAGTACTTC,CASSSLRATNEQYF
NA,TRBJ2-5,TRBV5-8,NA,TGTGCCAGCAGCTTGGCGTCCCGGTGGGAGACCCAGTACTTC,CASSLASRWETQYF